One and the same sample provided the 12 T cell receptor beta chains below, sequenced in a study of T cell changes during pregnancy in multiple sclerosis. TCRdb's copy holds only in-frame clones and misses some; the assay was immunoSEQ multiplex PCR. The table lists tens of thousands of clones, 92% of them singletons. Material: peripheral blood, obtained in the second trimester of pregnancy. The receptors here all came from a female donor with multiple sclerosis, enrolled in a pregnancy study.

The V gene is TRBV30, the J gene TRBJ1-3, with D tentatively TRBD1 (6 bases). V lost 2 bases to trimming and J lost 6 bases, with 17 bases between them. Looked up from germline, CDR1 is GTSNPN and CDR2 is SVGIG (reference sequence). The CDR3 totals 15 residues. The CDR3 coding sequence is TGTGCCTGGAGTAAAACAGGGAAGAGGGAAAACACCATATATTTT. Translation: CAWSKTGKRENTIYF. Drawing the rest from reference TRBV30 and TRBJ1-3, the complete variable domain is SQTIHQWPATLVQPVGSPLSLECTVEGTSNPNLYWYRQAAGRGLQLLFYSVGIGQISSEVPQNLSASRPQDRQFILSSKKLLLSDSGFYLCAWSKTGKRENTIYFGEGSWLTVV.

The V and J genes are TRBV6-1 and TRBJ1-1; 7 bases align to TRBD1. The CDR3 is 15 amino acids. The germline CDR1 and CDR2 sequences are MNHNS and SASEGT. The junction had 8 bases not matched to a gene; V was cut back by 5 bases and J by 2 bases. CDR3 protein: CASSPRGQSNTEAFF. Here the CDR3 DNA reads TGTGCCAGCAGTCCCAGGGGACAGTCAAACACTGAAGCTTTCTTT.

The chain has TRBV28 and TRBJ2-5; 9 bases are shared with TRBD2. From germline, CDR1 is MDHEN and CDR2 SYDVKM. This CDR3 comprises 18 residues. V lost 7 bases to trimming and J lost 4 bases; unmatched junction nucleotides: 19. CDR3 sequence (DNA): TGTGCCAGCAATCCGGGACGAGCGAATAGCGGGAGTGTAGAGACCCAGTACTTC. The encoded protein is CASNPGRANSGSVETQYF.

V and J are TRBV4-2 and TRBJ2-7; 9 bases are shared with TRBD2. Germline V CDR1 and CDR2: LGHNA, YNFKEQ. The CDR3 loop spans 16 amino acids. V shed 1 base, J shed 3 bases, and the junction held 7 bases outside the gene matches. CDR3 loop: CASSQVPGLAVYEQYF. CDR3 sequence (DNA): TGTGCCAGCAGCCAAGTACCGGGACTAGCTGTCTACGAGCAGTACTTC.

The chain carries TRBV5-6 and TRBJ2-1; 8 nucleotides agree with TRBD2. J was trimmed by 4 bases and V by 1 base; bases with no gene match: 4. The CDR3 covers 15 residues. Germline CDR1 reads SGHDT; CDR2 reads YYEEEE. The CDR3 protein is CASSLPSGGYNEQFF. In nucleotides, the CDR3 is TGTGCCAGCAGCTTGCCGAGCGGGGGATACAATGAGCAGTTCTTC.

The genes are TRBV21-1 and TRBJ2-2; the D call TRBD2 from the table was never checked on the DNA. TRBV21-1 is recorded as a pseudogene. The CDR3 is made up of 14 amino acids. CDR3 in amino acids: CASSKSGTAGELFF. DNA of the CDR3: TGTGCCAGCAGCAAAAGCGGAACCGCCGGGGAGCTGTTTTTT.

V gene TRBV5-1 combines with J gene TRBJ1-6; possible D gene TRBD1, 6 bases. There are 17 residues in the CDR3. V lost 4 bases to trimming and J lost 2 bases, with 16 bases between them. Per germline, CDR1 SGHRS and CDR2 YFSETQ. CDR3 sequence: CASSQGTTQTYNSPLHF. CDR3 bases: TGCGCCAGCAGCCAAGGGACAACACAAACCTATAATTCACCCCTCCACTTT.

J is TRBJ2-2 and V is TRBV5-1, with a possible D match to TRBD2 (5 bases). The V end was cut by 2 bases, the J end by 2 bases, with 16 bases between. This CDR3 comprises 17 residues. Germline V gene lookup returns CDR1 SGHRS and CDR2 YFSETQ. CDR3 in DNA: TGCGCCAGCAGCTTCCCAACCGAGGGCCTAAACACCGGGGAGCTGTTTTTT. Translating it yields CASSFPTEGLNTGELFF.

This clone was found once. The rearrangement uses TRBV7-9 and TRBJ2-1; no clear D. V lost 5 bases, J lost 0 bases, and 5 bases lay in between. The CDR3 sequence is 13 residues long. From germline, CDR1 is SEHNR and CDR2 FQNEAQ (reference sequence). The CDR3 DNA reads as TGTGCCAGCAGCCCATCCTCCTACAATGAGCAGTTCTTC. Amino acids: CASSPSSYNEQFF.

The chain has TRBV18 and TRBJ2-3; 16 nucleotides match TRBD2. CDR1 is KGHSH and CDR2 is LQKENI in the germline V gene. CDR3 size: 20 residues. V was pared by 3 bases and J by 5 bases, with 14 bases of the junction left unmatched. The CDR3 spells CASSPLGTGTSGGAKDTQYF. The CDR3 DNA is TGTGCCAGCTCACCCCTAGGAACCGGGACTAGCGGGGGGGCTAAAGATACGCAGTATTTT.

The chain joins TRBV11-2 to TRBJ2-5, with TRBD2 identical over 10 bases. The CDR3 totals 13 residues. CDR1 and CDR2 (germline): SGHAT, FQNNGV. V trimming: 6 bases; J trimming: 4 bases; junction bases outside the gene matches: 2. CDR3 sequence: CASRAGGRETQYF. CDR3 DNA: TGTGCCAGCAGAGCGGGAGGGCGAGAGACCCAGTACTTC.

The V call is TRBV4-1, the J call TRBJ2-7, with 9 nucleotides matching TRBD1. V shed 2 bases, J shed 3 bases, and the junction held 14 bases outside the gene matches. CDR3 size: 18 residues. Looked up from germline, CDR1 is MGHRA and CDR2 is YSYEKL. The CDR3 region has the DNA TGCGCCAGCAGCCAACCGGGACAGGGTCTAAAATTTAACTACGAGCAGTACTTC. It specifies CASSQPGQGLKFNYEQYF.